This is a list of T cell receptor beta chains from one sample in a study of T cells after posttransplantation cyclophosphamide. Some clones are missing from TCRdb's copy, which holds only in-frame ones; the method was immunoSEQ multiplex PCR. The data show roughly 3,800 clones, with none appearing a single time. This specimen consisted of PBMCs, obtained after allogeneic stem cell transplant with posttransplant cyclophosphamide. The origin of the receptors is a female patient aged 18 to 35 who received an allogeneic stem cell transplant from an unrelated donor, was CMV-positive, and had acute GVHD only. Certain T cells may be donor cells from the graft. Both conserved end residues are part of each CDR3. The D gene is left open where the match is weak. Clone size is stated in some rows and not others, as once, few, many or a class when expanded.

clone_size,d_call,j_call,v_call,cdr3_aa,cdr3_nt
many,.,TRBJ1-5,TRBV27,CASSFWGEGQPQHF,TGTGCCAGCAGTTTTTGGGGGGAGGGGCAGCCCCAGCATTTT
many,TRBD1,TRBJ2-7,TRBV5-6,CASSRDRTTYEQYF,TGTGCCAGCAGCCGGGACAGGACCACCTACGAGCAGTACTTC
many,TRBD1,TRBJ2-1,TRBV29-1,CSAPKTGGFYNEQFF,TGCAGCGCCCCTAAGACAGGGGGCTTCTACAATGAGCAGTTCTTC
many,.,TRBJ2-3,TRBV28,CAAQTEAESTDTQYF,TGTGCCGCACAAACGGAAGCGGAGAGCACAGATACGCAGTATTTT
many,.,TRBJ1-2,TRBV9,CASSVFDGPGGGYTF,TGTGCCAGCAGCGTCTTCGACGGCCCTGGGGGCGGCTACACCTTC
medium-sized,TRBD1,TRBJ1-2,TRBV6-5,CASSPTGQGLYGYTF,TGTGCCAGCAGTCCCACTGGACAGGGGCTCTATGGCTACACCTTC
many,TRBD2,TRBJ2-1,TRBV19,CASSFTSGKNEQFF,TGTGCCAGTAGTTTTACTAGCGGGAAGAATGAGCAGTTCTTC
many,.,TRBJ2-1,TRBV5-1,CASSSEVLAGPSYNEQFF,TGCGCCAGCAGCTCAGAGGTTTTAGCCGGTCCGTCCTACAATGAGCAGTTCTTC
many,.,TRBJ2-1,TRBV28,CASSSFSLATPVYNEQFF,TGTGCCAGCAGTTCCTTCTCTTTAGCCACACCCGTTTACAATGAGCAGTTCTTC
many,.,TRBJ1-5,TRBV6-1,CASLQAPGPQHF,TGTGCCAGTTTACAGGCCCCGGGGCCCCAGCATTTT
few,TRBD1,TRBJ2-7,TRBV4-1,CASSQVPRDRNYEQYF,TGCGCCAGCAGCCAAGTTCCCCGGGACAGAAACTACGAGCAGTACTTC
many,.,TRBJ2-7,TRBV10-2,CASSDSPDYEQYF,TGCGCCAGCAGTGACAGTCCTGACTACGAGCAGTACTTC
many,.,TRBJ1-4,TRBV18,CASSSSGAGATNEKLFF,TGTGCCAGCTCATCATCAGGGGCAGGGGCCACTAATGAAAAACTGTTTTTT
.,TRBD1,TRBJ1-6,TRBV30,CAWSVPLDRGYNSPLHF,TGTGCCTGGAGTGTTCCGCTAGACAGGGGATATAATTCACCCCTCCACTTT
many,.,TRBJ2-2,TRBV9,CASSVVAGELFF,TGTGCCAGCAGCGTAGTAGCCGGGGAGCTGTTTTTT
many,TRBD2,TRBJ2-2,TRBV30,CASKAGGWGSGELFF,TGTGCCTCTAAAGCGGGAGGGTGGGGTTCCGGGGAGCTGTTTTTT
many,.,TRBJ1-3,TRBV11-2,CASSLRDRSSRNTIYF,TGTGCCAGCAGCTTAAGAGACCGATCTAGCCGAAACACCATATATTTT
few,TRBD2,TRBJ2-5,TRBV11-2,CASSLELAPQETQYF,TGTGCCAGCAGCTTAGAACTAGCGCCGCAAGAGACCCAGTACTTC
many,TRBD2,TRBJ2-7,TRBV30,CAWSVDLGGYDEQYF,TGTGCCTGGAGTGTAGACCTCGGGGGGTATGACGAGCAGTACTTC
medium-sized,TRBD1,TRBJ1-1,TRBV6-5,CASSKGQGLNTEAFF,TGTGCCAGCAGTAAAGGACAGGGGTTGAACACTGAAGCTTTCTTT
many,.,TRBJ1-1,TRBV5-4,CASSLVQGMNTEAFF,TGTGCCAGCAGCTTGGTCCAGGGCATGAACACTGAAGCTTTCTTT
many,TRBD2,TRBJ2-1,TRBV6-5,CASSYSTSGYNEQFF,TGTGCCAGCAGTTACTCGACTAGCGGTTACAATGAGCAGTTCTTC
.,.,TRBJ1-6,TRBV27,CASSRRGSANSPLHF,TGTGCCAGCAGTAGAAGGGGATCGGCTAATTCACCCCTCCACTTT
many,.,TRBJ1-5,TRBV27,CASSLDSSSSNQPQHF,TGTGCCAGCAGCCTGGACAGTTCCTCTAGCAATCAGCCCCAGCATTTT
many,TRBD2,TRBJ2-5,TRBV2,CAGTGTSLFQETQYF,TGTGCCGGTACCGGGACTAGCCTTTTCCAAGAGACCCAGTACTTC
many,.,TRBJ1-1,TRBV28,CASSLLRGAAFF,TGTGCCAGCAGTTTACTCCGGGGGGCAGCTTTCTTT
many,.,TRBJ2-5,TRBV25-1,CASRGGQPQETQYF,TGTGCCAGCAGGGGGGGACAGCCCCAAGAGACCCAGTACTTC
many,.,TRBJ2-7,TRBV30,CAWRARNRVNYEQYF,TGTGCCTGGAGAGCCAGGAACAGGGTAAACTACGAGCAGTACTTC
many,.,TRBJ2-6,TRBV25-1,CAIQGSGANVLTF,TGTGCCATCCAGGGCTCCGGGGCCAACGTCCTGACTTTC
medium-sized,TRBD2,TRBJ2-3,TRBV4-2,CASSPGTSGGTDTQYF,TGTGCCAGCAGCCCTGGGACTAGCGGGGGCACAGATACGCAGTATTTT
many,.,TRBJ1-4,TRBV27,CASSLSSQGLYDELFF,TGTGCCAGCAGTTTATCTTCCCAGGGGCTTTATGATGAACTGTTTTTT
many,.,TRBJ1-1,TRBV28,CATRDTLNTEAFF,TGTGCCACCAGGGACACCCTGAACACTGAAGCTTTCTTT
many,TRBD2,TRBJ2-7,TRBV6-4,CASSVERGYEQYF,TGTGCCAGCAGTGTGGAGCGGGGCTACGAGCAGTACTTC
many,TRBD1,TRBJ2-5,TRBV15,CATSTMRTGSETQYF,TGTGCCACCAGCACCATGAGGACAGGTTCGGAGACCCAGTACTTC
many,.,TRBJ2-7,TRBV19,CASSKGHSSSYEQYF,TGTGCCAGTAGCAAGGGACACAGTAGCTCCTACGAGCAGTACTTC
many,TRBD2,TRBJ2-1,TRBV7-3,CASSPHDSGRAGAEQFF,TGTGCCAGCAGCCCCCACGATAGCGGGAGGGCCGGCGCTGAGCAGTTCTTC
many,TRBD1,TRBJ1-1,TRBV5-1,CASSTDRGKTEAFF,TGCGCCAGCAGCACGGACAGGGGGAAAACTGAAGCTTTCTTT
medium-sized,TRBD2,TRBJ2-7,TRBV6-6,CASSRLAGDSYEQYF,TGTGCCAGCAGCAGACTAGCGGGAGATAGCTACGAGCAGTACTTC
many,TRBD2,TRBJ2-1,TRBV28,CASSLTSGSEEQFF,TGTGCCAGCAGTTTAACTAGCGGGAGTGAGGAGCAGTTCTTC
many,.,TRBJ2-7,TRBV14,CASSQEQGRAYEQYF,TGTGCCAGCAGCCAAGAGCAGGGCAGGGCCTACGAGCAGTACTTC
many,.,TRBJ2-7,TRBV6-1,CASKDGLGGYYEQYF,TGTGCCAGCAAGGACGGCCTAGGGGGTTACTACGAGCAGTACTTC
many,.,TRBJ1-2,TRBV30,CAWSVYRATNYGYTF,TGTGCCTGGAGTGTCTACAGGGCAACTAACTATGGCTACACCTTC
many,TRBD2,TRBJ2-1,TRBV7-3,CASSPPGLAGEQFF,TGTGCCAGCAGCCCCCCGGGACTAGCGGGAGAGCAGTTCTTC
many,TRBD2,TRBJ2-3,TRBV5-1,CASSFLGSGRTDTQYF,TGCGCCAGCAGCTTCCTCGGGAGCGGGAGGACAGATACGCAGTATTTT
many,.,TRBJ2-3,TRBV30,CAWSPRGGRTDTQYF,TGTGCCTGGTCCCCGAGAGGAGGCCGAACAGATACGCAGTATTTT
many,.,TRBJ2-2,TRBV1,CTSSQDIPLAELFF,TGCACCAGCAGCCAAGATATCCCTCTGGCGGAGCTGTTTTTT
.,.,TRBJ1-6,TRBV30,CAWSAERVGTPLHF,TGTGCCTGGAGTGCCGAGAGGGTCGGGACACCCCTCCACTTT
many,.,TRBJ2-5,TRBV11-1,CASSLKVGDSQETQYF,TGTGCCAGCAGCCTAAAAGTAGGAGACAGCCAAGAGACCCAGTACTTC
few,.,TRBJ2-5,TRBV27,CASSGTPQETQYF,TGTGCCAGCAGTGGGACTCCCCAAGAGACCCAGTACTTC
many,TRBD2,TRBJ2-1,TRBV5-6,CASRPRGLAGPDEQFF,TGTGCCAGCAGGCCCCGCGGACTAGCGGGGCCGGATGAGCAGTTCTTC
many,TRBD1,TRBJ1-5,TRBV2,CASDRGSGQPQHF,TGTGCCAGTGACAGGGGAAGCGGTCAGCCCCAGCATTTT
many,.,TRBJ2-5,TRBV30,CAWDTQETQYF,TGTGCCTGGGACACCCAAGAGACCCAGTACTTC
many,.,TRBJ2-7,TRBV7-9,CASSLVGPTASYEQYF,TGTGCCAGCAGCTTAGTTGGGCCGACGGCCTCCTACGAGCAGTACTTC
.,.,TRBJ1-1,TRBV10-3,CAISETGNTEAFF,TGTGCCATCAGTGAGACAGGGAACACTGAAGCTTTCTTT
many,.,TRBJ2-1,TRBV9,CASSVVGGTGGNEQFF,TGTGCCAGCAGCGTAGTAGGGGGGACGGGGGGAAATGAGCAGTTCTTC
medium-sized,.,TRBJ1-4,TRBV7-9,CASNRVRTNEKLFF,TGTGCCAGCAACAGGGTCCGAACTAATGAAAAACTGTTTTTT
many,.,TRBJ2-7,TRBV30,CAWSEAGAEQYF,TGTGCCTGGAGTGAGGCAGGCGCCGAGCAGTACTTC
many,TRBD2,TRBJ2-7,TRBV14,CASSQAIAGYYEQYF,TGTGCCAGCAGCCAAGCTATAGCGGGTTACTACGAGCAGTACTTC